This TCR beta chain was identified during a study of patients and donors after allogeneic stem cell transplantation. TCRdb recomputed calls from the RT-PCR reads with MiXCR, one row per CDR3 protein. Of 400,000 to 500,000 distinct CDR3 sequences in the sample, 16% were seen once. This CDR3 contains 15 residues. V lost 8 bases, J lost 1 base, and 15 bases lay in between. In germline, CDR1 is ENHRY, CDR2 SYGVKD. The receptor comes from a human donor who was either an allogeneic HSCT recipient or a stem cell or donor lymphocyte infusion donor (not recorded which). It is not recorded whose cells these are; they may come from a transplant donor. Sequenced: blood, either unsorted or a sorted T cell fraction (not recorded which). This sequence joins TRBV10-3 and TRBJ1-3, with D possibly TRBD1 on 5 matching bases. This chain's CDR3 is CAIGWWTSSGNTIYF. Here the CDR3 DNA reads TGTGCCATCGGGTGGTGGACAAGTTCTGGAAACACCATATATTTT.